This TCR beta chain comes out of a study of blood T cell repertoires in COVID-19. Looking at the study overall: Researchers got acute and convalescent COVID-19 samples from the United States, Italy and Spain. In each case, the material was cDNA or gDNA derived from T cells, B-cell-depleted T cells, or PBMCs.

Per the germline V gene, CDR1 is MNHEY and CDR2 is SVGAGI. The CDR3 totals 14 residues. The V gene lost 6 bases and the J gene lost 3 bases, with 15 bases spanning the gap. TCRdb keeps only in-frame clones here, not all; method: immunoSEQ multiplex PCR. The sample holds 100,000 to 120,000 clones; around nine tenths are singletons and the top ten take around 5.1%. This chain uses TRBV6-5 with TRBJ2-7; a possible D gene is TRBD2 (5 bases). This clonotype was obtained from a human donor in a cohort sampled during active COVID-19. Sample: peripheral blood. The CDR3 protein is CASSYRREHYEQYF. The DNA of the CDR3 is TGTGCCAGCAGCTACCGACGGGAACACTACGAGCAGTACTTC.